The sequence of this T cell receptor (beta chain) was determined in a study of T cell responses to AZD1222 COVID-19 vaccine. Trimming removed 4 bases at V and 2 bases at J, with 10 bases between. The CDR3 length is 14 residues. From germline, CDR1 is MDHEN and CDR2 SYDVKM. Assay: immunoSEQ multiplex PCR; the TCRdb copy retains only in-frame clones and omits some. The top ten hold under 7.5% of the sample, which has more than 150,000 clones, more than 80% seen once. This clonotype was obtained from an adult in good health. The V gene is TRBV28, the J gene TRBJ2-3; tentative D call: TRBD2 (5 bases). Sequencing was performed on peripheral blood, taken on day 0 of AZD1222 vaccination. The CDR3: CASSSGSITDTQYF. As DNA, the CDR3 is TGTGCCAGCAGTTCGGGGAGTATCACAGATACGCAGTATTTT.